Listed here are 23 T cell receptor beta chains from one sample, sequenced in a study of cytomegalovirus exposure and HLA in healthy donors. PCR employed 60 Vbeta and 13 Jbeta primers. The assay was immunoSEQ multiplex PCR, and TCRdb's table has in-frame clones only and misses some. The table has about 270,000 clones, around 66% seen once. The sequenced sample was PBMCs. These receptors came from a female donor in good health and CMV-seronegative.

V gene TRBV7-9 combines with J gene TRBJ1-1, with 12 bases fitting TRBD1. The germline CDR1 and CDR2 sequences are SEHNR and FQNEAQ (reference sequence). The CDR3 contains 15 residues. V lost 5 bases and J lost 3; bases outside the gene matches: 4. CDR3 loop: CASSAGDRGHTEAFF. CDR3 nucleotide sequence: TGTGCCAGCAGCGCGGGGGACAGGGGGCACACTGAAGCTTTCTTT.

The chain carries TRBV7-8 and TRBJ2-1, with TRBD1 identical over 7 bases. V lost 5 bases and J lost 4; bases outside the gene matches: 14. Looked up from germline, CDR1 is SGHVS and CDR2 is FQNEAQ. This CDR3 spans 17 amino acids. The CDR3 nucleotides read TGTGCCAGCAGCGTATCAACGTGGACAGGAGGATACAATGAGCAGTTCTTC. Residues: CASSVSTWTGGYNEQFF. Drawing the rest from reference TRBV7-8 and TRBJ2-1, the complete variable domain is GAGVSQSPRYKVAKRGQDVALRCDPISGHVSLFWYQQALGQGPEFLTYFQNEAQLDKSGLPSDRFFAERPEGSVSTLKIQRTQQEDSAVYLCASSVSTWTGGYNEQFFGPGTRLTVL.

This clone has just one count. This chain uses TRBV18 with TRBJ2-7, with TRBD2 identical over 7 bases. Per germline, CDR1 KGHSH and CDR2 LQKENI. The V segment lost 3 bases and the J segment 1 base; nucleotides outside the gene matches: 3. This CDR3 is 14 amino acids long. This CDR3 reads CASSPRGESYEQYF. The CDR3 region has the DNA TGTGCCAGCTCACCCCGGGGGGAATCCTACGAGCAGTACTTC.

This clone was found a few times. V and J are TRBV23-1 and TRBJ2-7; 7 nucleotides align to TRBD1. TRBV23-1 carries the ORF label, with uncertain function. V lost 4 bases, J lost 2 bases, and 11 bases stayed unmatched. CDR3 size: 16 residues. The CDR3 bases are TGCGCCAGCAGTCGAGCCCGGGACAGAATACCCTACGAGCAGTACTTC. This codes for CASSRARDRIPYEQYF.

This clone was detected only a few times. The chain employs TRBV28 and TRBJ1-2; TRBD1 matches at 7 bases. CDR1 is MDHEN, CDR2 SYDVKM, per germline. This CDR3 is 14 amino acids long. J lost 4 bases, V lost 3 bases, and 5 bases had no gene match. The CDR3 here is CASSLRGPSYGYTF. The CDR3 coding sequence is TGTGCCAGCAGTTTGAGGGGGCCCAGCTATGGCTACACCTTC.

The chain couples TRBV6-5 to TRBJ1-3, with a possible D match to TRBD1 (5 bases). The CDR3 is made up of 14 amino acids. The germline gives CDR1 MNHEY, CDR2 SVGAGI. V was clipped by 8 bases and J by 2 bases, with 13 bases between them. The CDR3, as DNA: TGTGCCAGCCAGGGCAGTGAGGCTGGAAACACCATATATTTT. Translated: CASQGSEAGNTIYF.

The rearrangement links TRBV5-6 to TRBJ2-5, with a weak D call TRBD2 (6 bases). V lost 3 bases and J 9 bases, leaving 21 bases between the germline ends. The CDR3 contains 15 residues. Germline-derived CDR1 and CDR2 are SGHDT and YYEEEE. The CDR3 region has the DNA TGTGCCAGCAGCTCGGAAGGGCGGAGGATAGCGGCCCAGTACTTC. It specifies CASSSEGRRIAAQYF.

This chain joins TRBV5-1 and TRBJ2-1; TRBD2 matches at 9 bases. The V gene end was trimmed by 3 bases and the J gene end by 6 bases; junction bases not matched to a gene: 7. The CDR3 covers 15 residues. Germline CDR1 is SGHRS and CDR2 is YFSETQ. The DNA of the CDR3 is TGCGCCAGCAGCTCAGAACTAGCGGGCCTCAATGAGCAGTTCTTC. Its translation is CASSSELAGLNEQFF.

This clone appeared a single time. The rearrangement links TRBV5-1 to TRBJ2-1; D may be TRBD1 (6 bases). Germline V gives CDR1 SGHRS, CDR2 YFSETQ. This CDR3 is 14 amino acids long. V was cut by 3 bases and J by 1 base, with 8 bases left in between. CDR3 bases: TGCGCCAGCAGCTCCCAGGGGTCCTACAATGAGCAGTTCTTC. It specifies CASSSQGSYNEQFF.

The CDR3 here is CSVESLPLGGDFYEQYF. CDR3 nucleotides: TGCAGCGTTGAAAGTCTTCCATTAGGGGGTGACTTCTACGAGCAGTACTTC. The V call is TRBV29-1, the J call TRBJ2-7, with D possibly TRBD1 on 6 matching bases. V was trimmed by 2 bases and J by 3 bases, leaving 23 bases between them. The CDR3 is 17 amino acids. Germline CDR1 and CDR2: SQVTM and ANQGSEA.

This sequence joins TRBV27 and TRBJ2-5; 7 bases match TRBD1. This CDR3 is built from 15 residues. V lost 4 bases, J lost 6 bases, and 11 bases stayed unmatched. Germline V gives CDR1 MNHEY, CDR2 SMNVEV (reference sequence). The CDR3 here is CASSSSKTGWKTQYF. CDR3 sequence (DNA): TGTGCCAGCAGTTCCTCAAAGACAGGGTGGAAGACCCAGTACTTC.

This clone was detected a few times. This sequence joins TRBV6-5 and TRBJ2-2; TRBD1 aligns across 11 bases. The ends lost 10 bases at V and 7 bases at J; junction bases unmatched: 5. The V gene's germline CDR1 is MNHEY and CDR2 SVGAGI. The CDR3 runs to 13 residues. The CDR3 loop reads CATKGQGVGELFF. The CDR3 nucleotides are TGTGCCACCAAGGGACAGGGGGTCGGGGAGCTGTTTTTT.

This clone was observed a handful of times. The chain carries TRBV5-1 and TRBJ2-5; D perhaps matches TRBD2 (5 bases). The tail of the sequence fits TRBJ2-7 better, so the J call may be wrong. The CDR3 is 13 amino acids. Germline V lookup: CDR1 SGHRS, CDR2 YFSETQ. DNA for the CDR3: TGCGCCAGCAGCTTCCCTAGCTTAGACGAGCAGTACTTC. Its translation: CASSFPSLDEQYF.

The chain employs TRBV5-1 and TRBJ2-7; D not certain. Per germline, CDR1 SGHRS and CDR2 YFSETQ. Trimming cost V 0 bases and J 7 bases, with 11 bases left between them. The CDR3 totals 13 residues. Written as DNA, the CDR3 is TGCGCCAGCAGCTTGGATGGAGTTGGGGAGCAGTACTTC. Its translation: CASSLDGVGEQYF. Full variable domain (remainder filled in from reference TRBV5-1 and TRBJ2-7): KAGVTQTPRYLIKTRGQQVTLSCSPISGHRSVSWYQQTPGQGLQFLFEYFSETQRNKGNFPGRFSGRQFSNSRSEMNVSTLELGDSALYLCASSLDGVGEQYFGPGTRLTVT.

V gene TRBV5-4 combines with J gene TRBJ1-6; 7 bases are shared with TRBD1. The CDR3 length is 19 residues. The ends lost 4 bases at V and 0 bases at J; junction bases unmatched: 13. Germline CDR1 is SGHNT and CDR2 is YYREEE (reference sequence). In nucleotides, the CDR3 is TGTGCCAGCAGCGCGAGTCGCAGGGGGAAAGGCTCCTATAATTCACCCCTCCACTTT. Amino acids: CASSASRRGKGSYNSPLHF. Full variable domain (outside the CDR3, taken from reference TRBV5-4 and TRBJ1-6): ETGVTQSPTHLIKTRGQQVTLRCSSQSGHNTVSWYQQALGQGPQFIFQYYREEENGRGNFPPRFSGLQFPNYSSELNVNALELDDSALYLCASSASRRGKGSYNSPLHFGNGTRLTVT.

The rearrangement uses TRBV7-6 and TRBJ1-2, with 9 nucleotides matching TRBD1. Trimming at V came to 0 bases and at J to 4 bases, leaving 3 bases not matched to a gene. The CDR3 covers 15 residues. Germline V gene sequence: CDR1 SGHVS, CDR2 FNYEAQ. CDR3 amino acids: CASSLATGGTYGYTF. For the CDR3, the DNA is TGTGCCAGCAGCTTAGCGACAGGGGGTACCTATGGCTACACCTTC.

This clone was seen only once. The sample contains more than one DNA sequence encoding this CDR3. The chain's CDR3 is CASSPGTGGYEQYF. CDR3 nucleotide sequence: TGTGCCAGCTCACCAGGGACAGGGGGCTACGAGCAGTACTTC. The rearrangement links TRBV18 to TRBJ2-7; 11 bases line up with TRBD1. The CDR3 sequence is 14 residues long. Germline V gene data show CDR1 as KGHSH and CDR2 as LQKENI. Trimming removed 2 bases from V and 3 bases from J; junction bases left unmatched: 0.

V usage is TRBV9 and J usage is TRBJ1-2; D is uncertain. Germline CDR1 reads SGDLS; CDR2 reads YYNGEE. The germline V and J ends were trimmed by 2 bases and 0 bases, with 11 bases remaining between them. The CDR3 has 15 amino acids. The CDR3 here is CASSVGVGSNYGYTF. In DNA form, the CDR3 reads TGTGCCAGCAGCGTTGGAGTGGGTTCTAACTATGGCTACACCTTC.

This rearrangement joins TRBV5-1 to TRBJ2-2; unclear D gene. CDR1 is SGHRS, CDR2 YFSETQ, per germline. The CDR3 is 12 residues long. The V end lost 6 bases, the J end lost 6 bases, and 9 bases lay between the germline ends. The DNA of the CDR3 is TGCGCCAGCACTCAACAAGCCGGGGAGCTGTTTTTT. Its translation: CASTQQAGELFF. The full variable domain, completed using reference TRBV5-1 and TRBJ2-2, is KAGVTQTPRYLIKTRGQQVTLSCSPISGHRSVSWYQQTPGQGLQFLFEYFSETQRNKGNFPGRFSGRQFSNSRSEMNVSTLELGDSALYLCASTQQAGELFFGEGSRLTVL.

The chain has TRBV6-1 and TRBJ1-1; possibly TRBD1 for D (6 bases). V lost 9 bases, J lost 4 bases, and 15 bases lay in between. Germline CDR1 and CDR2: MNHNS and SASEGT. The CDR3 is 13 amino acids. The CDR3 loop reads CASYTGMRTEAFF. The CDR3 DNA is TGTGCCAGTTATACAGGGATGCGCACTGAAGCTTTCTTT.

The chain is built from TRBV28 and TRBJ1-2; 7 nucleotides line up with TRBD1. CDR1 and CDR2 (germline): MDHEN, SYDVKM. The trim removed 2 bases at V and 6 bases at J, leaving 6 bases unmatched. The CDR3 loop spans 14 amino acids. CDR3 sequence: CASSLEGTVNGYTF. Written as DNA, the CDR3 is TGTGCCAGCAGTTTAGAAGGGACAGTCAATGGCTACACCTTC.

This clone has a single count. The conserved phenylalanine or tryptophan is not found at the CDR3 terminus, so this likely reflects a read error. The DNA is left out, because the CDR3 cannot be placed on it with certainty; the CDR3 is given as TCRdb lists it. CDR3 residues: CAIGLAGAAMY. This chain links TRBV6-1 with TRBJ2-6; TRBD2 reflects the table's D call only, with no check against the DNA. The CDR3 is made up of 11 amino acids, end residues included. Germline V gene sequence: CDR1 MNHNS, CDR2 SASEGT.

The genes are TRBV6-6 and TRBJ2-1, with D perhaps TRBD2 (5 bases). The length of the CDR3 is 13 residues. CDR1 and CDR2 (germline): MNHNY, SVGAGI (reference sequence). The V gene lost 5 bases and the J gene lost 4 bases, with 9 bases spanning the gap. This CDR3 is CASSNTRYNEQFF. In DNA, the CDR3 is TGTGCCAGCAGTAACACTAGGTACAATGAGCAGTTCTTC.